Listed here are 30 T cell receptor beta chains from one sample, sequenced in a study of tumor and adjacent non-tumor tissue in lung cancer. TCRbeta libraries were built with three rounds of nested PCR, modified from ARM-PCR. TCRdb re-called the multiplex PCR reads with MiXCR, one entry per CDR3 protein. Of 45,000 or so distinct CDR3 sequences listed, less than 70% are singletons. No cell sorting was done before RNA was extracted from the tissue. The normal lung tissue was taken more than 3 cm from the tumor edge. Material: distant non-tumor lung tissue. Source of these receptors: a woman in her thirties or forties with non-small cell lung cancer.

To note about this clonotype: The junction departs from the called germline gene at one end, perhaps through a read error. The V and J genes are TRBV29-1 and TRBJ2-5, with 8 bases matching TRBD2. Germline CDR1 reads SQVTM; CDR2 reads ANQGSEA. This CDR3 is built from 16 residues. The CDR3 reads CRVVPGLGLGRETQYF. DNA of the CDR3: TGCAGAGTTGTCCCGGGACTAGGATTGGGAAGGGAGACCCAGTACTTC.

This clonotype was detected only a few times. V and J are TRBV5-1 and TRBJ2-7, with 8 bases lining up with TRBD1. The V gene end was trimmed by 5 bases and the J gene end by 5 bases; junction bases not matched to a gene: 0. The germline gives CDR1 SGHRS, CDR2 YFSETQ. The CDR3 runs to 11 residues. CDR3 protein: CASRTGDEQYF. DNA of the CDR3: TGCGCCAGCAGGACAGGGGACGAGCAGTACTTC.

V gene TRBV5-1 combines with J gene TRBJ2-6; D is unclear. The V gene lost 2 bases and the J gene lost 2 bases, with 5 bases spanning the gap. Germline CDR1 and CDR2: SGHRS and YFSETQ. The CDR3 extends over 14 amino acids. The CDR3 spells CASSFSPGANVLTF. The DNA of the CDR3 is TGCGCCAGCAGCTTTTCTCCTGGGGCCAACGTCCTGACTTTC.

This clonotype was seen a few times. A much larger clonotype is one base distant, so this may be a read error. V and J are TRBV6-6 and TRBJ2-7; possible D gene TRBD1, 6 bases. The V gene's germline CDR1 is MNHNY and CDR2 SVGAGI (reference sequence). This CDR3 is 13 amino acids long. CDR3 bases: TGTGTCAGTGCCGGGACAATCTCCTACGAGCAGTACTTC. Encoded protein: CVSAGTISYEQYF.

This clonotype was detected many times. The CDR3 nucleotides read TGTGCCAGCAGTTACAGCGACAGGTCAACCTACGAGCAGTACTTC. Residues: CASSYSDRSTYEQYF. V is TRBV6-2 or TRBV6-3 and J is TRBJ2-7, with D possibly TRBD1 on 6 matching bases. CDR1 and CDR2 from the germline V gene are MNHEY and SVGEGT. This CDR3 comprises 15 residues. The ends were cut back, 2 bases at V and 2 bases at J, with 13 bases in the middle.

Only one count was recorded for this clonotype. Given the absence of the conserved phenylalanine or tryptophan at the CDR3 end, a read error is likely. It is unclear where the CDR3 begins or ends on the DNA, so no DNA is shown, and the CDR3 is as TCRdb lists it. The CDR3 loop reads CASRSGSYSYNGKFI. J is TRBJ2-1 and V is TRBV5-1; the D call of TRBD2 is as the table states it, not checked on the DNA. The CDR3 region is 15 residues in length, termini included. CDR1 and CDR2 (germline): SGHRS, YFSETQ.

About this clonotype: A junction boundary mismatches the germline segment, possibly from a read error. This chain links TRBV11-3 with TRBJ2-2; maybe TRBD1 (6 bases). Germline assignment: CDR1 SGHNT and CDR2 YENEEA. The CDR3 length is 14 residues. CDR3 region: CATSPWSGAGELFF. In nucleotides, the CDR3 is TGTGCCACCTCTCCGTGGTCAGGGGCCGGGGAACTGTTTTTT.

This clonotype was seen many times. The chain has TRBV6-6 and TRBJ2-1, with D unresolved. The CDR3 has 12 residues. Trimming took off 2 bases at V and 8 bases at J, with 7 bases between the two ends. CDR1 and CDR2 from the germline V gene are MNHNY and SVGAGI (reference sequence). This CDR3 reads CASSYPLDEQFF. The DNA of the CDR3 is TGTGCCAGCAGTTACCCGTTGGATGAGCAGTTCTTC.

In the case of this clonotype: A read error may account for a junction end that differs from germline. The chain carries TRBV11-1 and TRBJ2-1; D is possibly TRBD1 or TRBD2 (6 bases each). Germline CDR1 is SGHAT and CDR2 is FQDESV (reference sequence). CDR3 size: 15 residues. CDR3 in DNA: TGTGCTAGCAGCTTTGGAGGGGGATCTAACAATGAGCAGTTCTTC. This gives the protein CASSFGGGSNNEQFF.

Remarks on this clonotype: An end of the junction does not agree with germline; a read error may underlie this. This chain links TRBV5-1 with TRBJ2-1, with 12 bases identical to TRBD2. CDR1 SGHRS and CDR2 YFSETQ come from the germline V gene. The CDR3 has 16 amino acids. CDR3 region: CPSSLTSGGSYNEQFF. In DNA form, the CDR3 reads TGCCCCAGCAGCTTGACTAGCGGGGGCTCCTACAATGAGCAGTTCTTC.

Many counts were recorded for this clonotype. This chain links TRBV7-9 with TRBJ2-7; 9 bases agree with TRBD1. CDR3 length: 14 residues. Germline CDR1 SEHNR, CDR2 FQNEAQ (reference sequence). Unmatched junction bases numbered 7, after V lost 5 bases and J lost 5 bases. This chain's CDR3 is CASSHSDRGNEQYF. The CDR3 nucleotides are TGTGCCAGCAGCCACTCGGACAGGGGAAACGAGCAGTACTTC.

The rearrangement links TRBV7-9 to TRBJ2-7; a weak D match, TRBD1 (7 bases). Germline lookup yields CDR1 SEHNR and CDR2 FQNEAQ (reference sequence). V lost 5 bases and J 3 bases, leaving 17 bases between the germline ends. There are 15 residues in the CDR3. The CDR3, as DNA: TGTGCCAGCAGCACCGCCGGGGGACAGCGCTACGAGCAGTACTTC. Amino acid sequence: CASSTAGGQRYEQYF.

This clonotype was recorded at least ten times. This chain connects TRBV7-9 to TRBJ1-4, with TRBD1 as a possible D gene (6 bases). The CDR3 is 14 residues long. Between the trimmed V and J ends, which lost 5 bases and 3 bases, there was a span of 10 bases. Germline values: CDR1 SEHNR, CDR2 FQNEAQ (reference sequence). CDR3 residues: CASSPGQSNEKLFF. For the CDR3, the DNA is TGTGCCAGCAGCCCAGGACAGTCTAATGAAAAACTGTTTTTT.

V gene TRBV29-1 combines with J gene TRBJ1-2, with 7 bases identical to TRBD1. Trimming cost V 6 bases and J 7 bases; bases outside gene matches: 11. The CDR3 has 13 residues. CDR1 is SQVTM, CDR2 ANQGSEA, per germline. The CDR3 region is CSVRDSSAVGYTF. The CDR3 DNA is TGCAGCGTCAGGGACAGTTCAGCCGTTGGCTACACCTTC.

This clonotype was picked up many times. The rearrangement joins TRBV20-1 to TRBJ2-1; perhaps TRBD2 as D (6 bases). V was cut by 6 bases and J by 3 bases, with 12 bases left in between. Looked up from germline, CDR1 is DFQATT and CDR2 is SNEGSKA (reference sequence). This CDR3 is 13 amino acids long. The CDR3 sequence is CSAPGTFYNEQFF. DNA for the CDR3: TGCAGTGCCCCCGGGACTTTCTACAATGAGCAGTTCTTC.

Of note for this clonotype: The junction departs from the called germline gene at one end, perhaps through a read error. This sequence joins TRBV11-3 and TRBJ2-3, with 7 nucleotides matching TRBD1. Germline V CDR1 and CDR2: SGHNT, YENEEA. The CDR3 loop spans 14 amino acids. The CDR3: CAGSFGTEAYTQYF. CDR3 DNA sequence: TGTGCCGGCAGCTTCGGGACAGAAGCATATACGCAGTATTTT. The full variable domain, rest sourced from reference TRBV11-3 and TRBJ2-3, is EAGVVQSPRYKIIEKKQPVAFWCNPISGHNTLYWYLQNLGQGPELLIRYENEEAVDDSQLPKDRFSAERLKGVDSTLKIQPAELGDSAVYLCAGSFGTEAYTQYFGPGTRLTVL.

This clonotype came up a few times. It may be a read error: a sequence one base away is much more abundant. J is TRBJ2-7 and V is TRBV12-3 or TRBV12-4, with D perhaps matching TRBD1 (5 bases). V lost 3 bases and J lost 3, with 9 bases in between. This CDR3 is 13 amino acids long. CDR3 sequence reads: CASSFKDNYEQYF. CDR3 coding DNA: TGTGCCAGCAGTTTTAAGGACAACTACGAGCAGTACTTC.

This clonotype was observed many times. The chain joins TRBV20-1 to TRBJ1-2; TRBD1 is a possible D gene (5 bases). Between the trimmed V and J ends, which lost 6 bases and 6 bases, there was a span of 20 bases. The CDR3 covers 14 residues. The germline CDR1 and CDR2 sequences are DFQATT and SNEGSKA (reference sequence). As DNA, the CDR3 is TGCAGTGCCCGGCGGGCAGGGAGAGAGGATGGCTACACCTTC. Amino acids: CSARRAGREDGYTF.

In the case of this clonotype: A junction boundary mismatches the germline segment, possibly from a read error. This CDR3 is CACSLGGTSGSWDTQYF. The CDR3 nucleotides are TGTGCCTGCAGCTTAGGAGGGACTAGCGGATCATGGGATACGCAGTATTTT. This chain joins TRBV11-3 and TRBJ2-3, with 11 bases lining up with TRBD2. Germline V CDR1 and CDR2: SGHNT, YENEEA. The CDR3 is 17 amino acids.

The chain has TRBV14 and TRBJ2-2; D ambiguous. Trimming shortened V by 6 bases and J by 6 bases, and 14 bases separated the two germline ends. In germline, CDR1 is SGHDN, CDR2 FVKESK. The CDR3 is 14 residues long. The CDR3 nucleotides read TGTGCCAGCAGTTCCGCGGCCAAACCCGGGGAGCTGTTTTTT. It is translated as CASSSAAKPGELFF. Variable domain in full (rest from reference TRBV14 and TRBJ2-2): EAGVTQFPSHSVIEKGQTVTLRCDPISGHDNLYWYRRVMGKEIKFLLHFVKESKQDESGMPNNRFLAERTGGTYSTLKVQPAELEDSGVYFCASSSAAKPGELFFGEGSRLTVL.

This clonotype was found many times. The chain uses TRBV24-1 and TRBJ2-1; D tentatively reads TRBD1 or TRBD2 (6 bases each). Trimming pared 0 bases from V and 5 bases from J, leaving 16 bases between. The CDR3 is 17 amino acids. Germline-derived CDR1 and CDR2 are KGHDR and SFDVKD. The DNA of the CDR3 is TGTGCCACCAGTGATTTGCAACAGGGACTCACTCACAATGAGCAGTTCTTC. The encoded protein is CATSDLQQGLTHNEQFF.

The chain combines TRBV5-5 with TRBJ2-7, with 7 positions matching TRBD1. The CDR3 covers 14 residues. Per germline, CDR1 SGHKS and CDR2 YYEKEE (reference sequence). V trimming: 10 bases; J trimming: 12 bases; junction bases outside the gene matches: 22. This CDR3 reads CAGKPGTDSYVRYF. The DNA of the CDR3 is TGTGCCGGCAAGCCCGGGACAGACTCCTACGTGCGGTACTTC.

A remark on this clonotype: The junction departs from the called germline gene at one end, perhaps through a read error. The chain joins TRBV7-7 to TRBJ2-1; the D gene is possibly TRBD1 (5 bases). The germline V gene has CDR1 SSHAT and CDR2 FNYEAQ (reference sequence). The CDR3 length is 14 residues. Here the CDR3 reads CASSLDSTYNEQLF. The CDR3 DNA is TGTGCTAGCAGCTTAGACAGCACCTACAATGAGCAGTTATTC.

A word on this clonotype: A much larger clone lies a single base off, so this may be a read error. The chain joins TRBV5-4 to TRBJ2-7; TRBD2 might be the D (5 bases). The CDR3 totals 14 residues. The germline gives CDR1 SGHNT, CDR2 YYREEE (reference sequence). Deletions cut 4 bases from V and 5 bases from J, with 16 bases between. The CDR3, as DNA: TGTGCCAGCAGCCCCGCCGGGGAAGCCCACGAGCAGTACTTC. It is translated as CASSPAGEAHEQYF.

This clonotype was counted between two and nine times. A much bigger clone sits one base away, suggesting this may be a read error. The chain joins TRBV5-6 to TRBJ2-7, with 7 nucleotides matching TRBD2. The CDR3 spans 16 residues. CDR1 is SGHDT, CDR2 YYEEEE, per germline. The CDR3 DNA sequence: TGTGCCGGCAGCTCCCCGGCGGGAGTGGTTTTGCGCGAGCAGTACTTC. Protein product: CAGSSPAGVVLREQYF.

As to this clonotype: A clone one base away is much larger, so this may be a read error. The rearrangement uses TRBV7-9 and TRBJ2-7; D unresolved. Germline lookup yields CDR1 SEHNR and CDR2 FQNEAQ (reference sequence). The CDR3 runs 12 residues. This chain's CDR3 is CASSLDRYEQNF. The CDR3 DNA reads TGTGCCAGCAGCTTAGACCGCTACGAGCAGAACTTC.

To note about this clonotype: This could be a read error, since a much larger clone is one nucleotide away. The chain combines TRBV5-1 with TRBJ2-3; no definite D call. Trimming removed 0 bases from V and 6 bases from J, with 14 bases in between. This CDR3 spans 15 amino acids. In germline, CDR1 is SGHRS, CDR2 YFSETQ. The CDR3 sequence: CASSLVSSTRDTQYF. Written as DNA, the CDR3 is TGCGCCAGCAGCTTGGTTAGTAGCACACGGGATACGCAGTATTTT. Full variable domain (rest looked up from reference TRBV5-1 and TRBJ2-3): KAGVTQTPRYLIKTRGQQVTLSCSPISGHRSVSWYQQTPGQGLQFLFEYFSETQRNKGNFPGRFSGRQFSNSRSEMNVSTLELGDSALYLCASSLVSSTRDTQYFGPGTRLTVL.

This clonotype has at least ten counts. This sequence joins TRBV7-9 and TRBJ2-5, with 7 positions matching TRBD1. With 5 bases clipped from V and 3 bases from J, the junction kept 9 bases outside the gene matches. Germline V gene lookup returns CDR1 SEHNR and CDR2 FQNEAQ (reference sequence). CDR3 length: 15 amino acids. Here the CDR3 DNA reads TGTGCCAGCAGCCAAAGACAGGGCTGGGAAGAGACCCAGTACTTC. As protein: CASSQRQGWEETQYF.

As regards this clonotype: The final CDR3 position lacks the conserved phenylalanine or tryptophan, pointing to a likely read error. The J gene is TRBJ2-7, the V gene TRBV20-1; 12 positions match TRBD2. Germline trimming cut 5 bases from V and 4 bases from J; bases unmatched to any gene: 6. The CDR3 totals 14 residues. CDR1 and CDR2 (germline): DFQATT, SNEGSKA (reference sequence). The CDR3 loop reads CSALTGTSGYEQYL. CDR3 in DNA: TGCAGTGCTCTTACCGGGACTAGCGGGTACGAGCAGTACTTA.

There are a few counts of this clonotype. This chain connects TRBV2 to TRBJ1-4, with a possible D match to TRBD1 (6 bases). Germline V CDR1 and CDR2: SNHLY, FYNNEI. The CDR3 length is 15 residues. The V end lost 5 bases, the J end lost 5 bases, and 15 bases lay between the germline ends. The CDR3: CASSRQQGKNEKLFF. In DNA form, the CDR3 reads TGTGCCAGCAGTAGGCAACAGGGTAAAAATGAAAAACTGTTTTTT.